The source of this T cell receptor (beta chain) is a study of shared clonotypes between healthy human individuals. The study, taken as a whole, reports: Although depth was large, rarefaction showed that sequencing of the sorted subsets was incomplete.

With respect to this clone: Its antigen is unidentified.

An approximately 180 ng quantity of DNA, 32,000 or so T cell genomes, went into the sorted-subset replicate PCRs. Sequencing used immunoSEQ multiplex PCR; TCRdb keeps in-frame clones, though not all of them. Here the sample spans under 2.5 million clones, 85% to 95% being singletons. The sequence came from a man aged 18 to 29 in good health. Some clones in this sample may be carry-over from other donors' samples. Sequenced: naive CD4+ T cells from PBMCs. Subset described: CD45RA+ positively selected.

The CDR3 coding sequence is TGTGCCAGCAGTTCCAGCGGGAGGAGCTACGAGCAGTACTTC. As protein: CASSSSGRSYEQYF. The chain is built from TRBV27 and TRBJ2-7, with TRBD2 matching 9 bases. The CDR3 is made up of 14 amino acids. Trimming removed 4 bases from V and 3 bases from J; junction bases left unmatched: 4. Germline CDR1 and CDR2: MNHEY and SMNVEV (reference sequence).